This is a list of T cell receptor beta chains from one sample in a study of blood T cell repertoires in COVID-19. The method was immunoSEQ multiplex PCR; TCRdb's version includes in-frame clones alone and lacks a portion of them. Of tens of thousands of clones listed, roughly 85% were seen once; the top ten hold roughly 8%. Sequenced input: peripheral blood. Source of these receptors: a young man with acute or convalescent COVID-19. Each CDR3 is given with its conserved first and last residue. The D gene is left open where the match is weak. Size is stated for part of the rows, as once, few or many counts, or as a class when the clone is expanded.

clone_size,j_call,v_call,d_call,cdr3_aa,cdr3_nt
.,TRBJ2-3,TRBV11-2,.,CASSAQRNTQYF,TGTGCCAGCAGCGCCCAGAGGAATACGCAGTATTTT
few,TRBJ2-7,TRBV7-3,.,CARDSLSGSYEQYF,TGTGCCAGGGACTCTCTTTCCGGCTCCTACGAGCAGTACTTC
.,TRBJ2-5,TRBV28,TRBD2,CASSRGTSGSGETQYF,TGTGCCAGCAGTCGCGGGACTAGCGGGAGCGGGGAGACCCAGTACTTC
.,TRBJ1-3,TRBV7-9,TRBD1,CASSLPDPGGLSGNTIYF,TGTGCCAGCAGCTTACCGGACCCAGGGGGGCTCTCTGGAAACACCATATATTTT
.,TRBJ1-2,TRBV30,.,CAWSQRGGYTF,TGTGCCTGGAGTCAAAGGGGTGGCTACACCTTC
.,TRBJ1-1,TRBV6-5,TRBD1,CASSTGGWPTEAFF,TGTGCCAGCAGTACAGGGGGTTGGCCCACTGAAGCTTTCTTT
.,TRBJ2-1,TRBV29-1,TRBD2,CSVEGLADNNEQFF,TGCAGCGTTGAGGGGCTAGCGGATAACAATGAGCAGTTCTTC
.,TRBJ2-7,TRBV5-1,TRBD2,CASSPSTSGEPDEQYF,TGCGCCAGCAGCCCGTCGACTAGCGGAGAACCCGACGAGCAGTACTTC
.,TRBJ1-3,TRBV19,TRBD1,CASTPQGAGGNTIYF,TGTGCCAGTACCCCGCAGGGGGCAGGTGGAAACACCATATATTTT
.,TRBJ1-6,TRBV28,.,CASSLSGWTDNSPLHF,TGTGCCAGCAGTCTGTCCGGTTGGACAGATAATTCACCCCTCCACTTT
.,TRBJ2-2,TRBV5-4,TRBD1,CASSFDRVLTGELFF,TGTGCCAGCAGCTTCGACAGGGTTCTCACCGGGGAGCTGTTTTTT
.,TRBJ2-1,TRBV30,.,CAWSGQNEQFF,TGTGCCTGGAGCGGACAAAATGAGCAGTTCTTC
.,TRBJ1-5,TRBV10-1,.,CASSRTVNQPQHF,TGCGCCAGCAGTCGGACAGTAAATCAGCCCCAGCATTTT
.,TRBJ2-1,TRBV19,TRBD2,CASSIGAGEVHEQFF,TGTGCCAGTAGTATAGGGGCGGGAGAAGTCCATGAGCAGTTCTTC
once,TRBJ2-2,TRBV28,TRBD1,CASRRTGGNTGELFF,TGTGCCAGTCGACGGACAGGGGGTAACACCGGGGAGCTGTTTTTT
.,TRBJ2-7,TRBV6-1,TRBD1,CASSGGTGGITPYEQYF,TGTGCCAGCAGTGGCGGGACAGGGGGGATTACCCCATACGAGCAGTACTTC